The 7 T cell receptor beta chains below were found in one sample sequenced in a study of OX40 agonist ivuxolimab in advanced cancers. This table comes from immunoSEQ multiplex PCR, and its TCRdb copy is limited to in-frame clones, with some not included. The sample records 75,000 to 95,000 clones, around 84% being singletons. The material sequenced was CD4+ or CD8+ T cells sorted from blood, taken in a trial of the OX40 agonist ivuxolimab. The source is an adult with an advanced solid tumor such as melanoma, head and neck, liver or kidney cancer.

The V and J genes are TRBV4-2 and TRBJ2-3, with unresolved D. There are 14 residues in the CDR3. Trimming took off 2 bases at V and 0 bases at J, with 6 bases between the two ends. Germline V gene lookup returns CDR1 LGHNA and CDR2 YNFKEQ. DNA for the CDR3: TGTGCCAGCAGCCAATATACTAGCACAGATACGCAGTATTTT. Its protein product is CASSQYTSTDTQYF.

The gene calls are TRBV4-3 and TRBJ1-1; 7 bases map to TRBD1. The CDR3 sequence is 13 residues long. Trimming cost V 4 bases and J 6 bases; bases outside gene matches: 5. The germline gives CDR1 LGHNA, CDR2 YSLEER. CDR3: CASSLGTVAEAFF. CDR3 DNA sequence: TGCGCCAGCAGCCTAGGGACAGTAGCTGAAGCTTTCTTT.

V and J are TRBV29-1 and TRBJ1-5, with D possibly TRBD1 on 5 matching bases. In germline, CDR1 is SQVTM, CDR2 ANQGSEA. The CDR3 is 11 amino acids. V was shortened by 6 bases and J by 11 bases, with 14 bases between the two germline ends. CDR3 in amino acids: CSVGRQLTQHF. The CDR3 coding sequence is TGCAGCGTCGGGAGACAGCTGACCCAGCATTTT.

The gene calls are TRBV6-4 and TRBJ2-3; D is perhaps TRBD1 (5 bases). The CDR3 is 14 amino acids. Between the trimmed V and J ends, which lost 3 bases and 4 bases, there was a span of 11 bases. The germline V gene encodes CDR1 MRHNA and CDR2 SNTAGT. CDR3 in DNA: TGTGCCAGCAGTGATAGGGGTTTCCCAGATACGCAGTATTTT. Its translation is CASSDRGFPDTQYF.

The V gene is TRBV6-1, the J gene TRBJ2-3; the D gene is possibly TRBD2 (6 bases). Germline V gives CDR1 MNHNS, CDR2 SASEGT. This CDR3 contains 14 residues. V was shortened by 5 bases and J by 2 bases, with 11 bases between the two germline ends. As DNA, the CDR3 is TGTGCCAGCAGTAACCCGGGAGTCACAGATACGCAGTATTTT. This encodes CASSNPGVTDTQYF.

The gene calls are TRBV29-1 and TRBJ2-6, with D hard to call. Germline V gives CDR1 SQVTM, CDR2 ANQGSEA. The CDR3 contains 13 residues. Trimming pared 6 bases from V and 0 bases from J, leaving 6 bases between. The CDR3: CSVSDSGANVLTF. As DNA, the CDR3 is TGCAGCGTGAGTGACTCTGGGGCCAACGTCCTGACTTTC.

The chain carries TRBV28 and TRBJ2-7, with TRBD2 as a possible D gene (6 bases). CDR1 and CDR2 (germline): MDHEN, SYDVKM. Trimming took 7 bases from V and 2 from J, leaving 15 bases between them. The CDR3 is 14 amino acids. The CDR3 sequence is CASISGGAAYEQYF. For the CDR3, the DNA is TGTGCCAGCATTTCCGGCGGGGCAGCCTACGAGCAGTACTTC.